This T cell receptor beta chain came from a study of regulatory T cells. About this clone: No antigen is known for it.

The primer mix had 52 TRBV and 13 TRBJ primers. Produced via immunoSEQ multiplex PCR; TCRdb's table is partial and in-frame only. The sample records fewer than 6,500 clones, roughly nine tenths being singletons. Study results and limitations: Compared with controls, patient regulatory T-cell samples yielded roughly tenfold fewer unique productive reads. Patient repertoires had restricted TRB V-J pairs and skewed V and J usage, most in Tregs. CD3G-deficient patients' regulatory T cells showed reduced Shannon diversity versus autologous conventional CD4+ and control regulatory cells. The two patients with the most severe autoimmunity showed the strongest Treg restriction.

Patients aged 2 to 39 years had fewer naive and more memory CD4+ and CD8+ T cells. This sequence originates from a person aged 18 to 35 with CD3G deficiency. The sample was CD4+ Tregs sorted from blood.

Here the CDR3 reads CASSDGGGGAQRTGELFF. The CDR3, as DNA: TGTGCCAGCAGTGACGGCGGCGGGGGGGCCCAAAGGACCGGGGAGCTGTTTTTT. The chain is built from TRBV25-1 and TRBJ2-2, with 9 bases lining up with TRBD2. Trimming cost V 3 bases and J 5 bases; bases outside gene matches: 13. The CDR3 contains 18 residues. Germline CDR1 MGHDK, CDR2 SYGVNS.